The next 4 T cell receptor beta chains were all read from a single sample in a study of cytomegalovirus exposure and HLA in healthy donors. In the PCR, 60 Vbeta and 13 Jbeta primers were used. Clones were read by immunoSEQ multiplex PCR, and TCRdb kept only the in-frame ones, dropping some. This table has 190,000 or so clones, roughly 78% appearing once. Material: PBMCs. The receptors were gathered from a girl aged 5-17 years in good health and CMV-seropositive.

The chain couples TRBV6-5 to TRBJ1-6, with a tentative D call TRBD1 (5 bases). Trimming removed 8 bases at V and 6 bases at J, with 11 bases between. This CDR3 has 13 amino acids. Germline V gene sequence: CDR1 MNHEY, CDR2 SVGAGI. CDR3 nucleotide sequence: TGTGCCAGCGGGACTAAACCTAATTCACCCCTCCACTTT. Translated, it gives CASGTKPNSPLHF.

V is TRBV29-1 and J is TRBJ2-2; 12 positions match TRBD2. The junction had 5 bases not matched to a gene; V was cut back by 7 bases and J by 5 bases. Germline values: CDR1 SQVTM, CDR2 ANQGSEA. The CDR3 loop spans 14 amino acids. The CDR3 region is CSAASGGATGELFF. The CDR3 DNA reads TGCAGCGCCGCTAGCGGGGGGGCTACCGGGGAGCTGTTTTTT.

CDR3 residues: CASSAHRGVTLNTEAFF. In nucleotides, the CDR3 is TGTGCCAGCAGTGCCCACAGGGGAGTGACCCTGAACACTGAAGCTTTCTTT. This chain links TRBV27 with TRBJ1-1; TRBD1 aligns across 7 bases. V gave up 5 bases and J gave up 0 bases; unmatched junction bases: 12. This CDR3 has 17 residues. CDR1 and CDR2 from the germline V gene are MNHEY and SMNVEV (reference sequence).

The chain uses TRBV5-6 and TRBJ2-7, with D hard to call. The germline V and J ends were trimmed by 2 bases and 2 bases, with 8 bases remaining between them. Germline V gene lookup returns CDR1 SGHDT and CDR2 YYEEEE. The CDR3 length is 13 residues. In DNA, the CDR3 is TGTGCCAGCAGCTTCTCCTCCGCCTACGAGCAGTACTTC. This sequence encodes CASSFSSAYEQYF.